One sample yielded the 23 T cell receptor beta chains listed below, sequenced in a study of CD8+CD57+ T cells in acquired aplastic anemia. Previously, flow cytometry had revealed CD8+CD57+ cell expansion in the patients chosen for sequencing. TCR beta VDJ and CDR3 profiles were obtained from a genomic DNA template. A single record per CDR3 protein comes from TCRdb applying MiXCR to the reads. The table shows 150,000 to 200,000 distinct CDR3 sequences, with over 40% occurring only once. Specimen: sorted CD4+, CD8+, or CD8+CD57+ T cells (not recorded which) from PBMCs. All receptors derive from a human donor with aplastic anemia.

In this sample, this clonotype turned up a few times. J is TRBJ2-7 and V is TRBV24-1; D possibly corresponds to TRBD1 (6 bases). The CDR3 runs 13 residues. Per germline, CDR1 KGHDR and CDR2 SFDVKD. V lost 3 bases and J lost 6, with 11 bases in between. This chain's CDR3 is CATSDVTGREQYF. The CDR3 nucleotides read TGTGCCACCAGTGATGTAACAGGGCGCGAGCAGTACTTC.

This clonotype was observed a handful of times. This chain uses TRBV18 with TRBJ2-3; possibly TRBD1 or TRBD2 for D (6 bases each). The length of the CDR3 is 17 residues. V lost 0 bases and J lost 0, with 13 bases in between. Looked up from germline, CDR1 is KGHSH and CDR2 is LQKENI. In DNA form, the CDR3 reads TGTGCCAGCTCACCACCGGGACGGGGGCCTAGCACAGATACGCAGTATTTT. This codes for CASSPPGRGPSTDTQYF.

This chain connects TRBV15 to TRBJ1-5; no firm D call. Germline CDR1 LNHNV, CDR2 YYDKDF (reference sequence). V gave up 1 base and J gave up 5 bases, with 6 bases separating them. This CDR3 is built from 13 residues. The CDR3: CATSRGGDQPQHF. The CDR3 DNA is TGTGCCACCAGCAGAGGTGGGGATCAGCCCCAGCATTTT.

This clonotype was observed many times. Here the CDR3 DNA reads TGTGCCATCATACAGGGGGCAGGGGTTGAGCAGTTCTTC. It translates to CAIIQGAGVEQFF. This chain connects TRBV12-3 or TRBV12-4 to TRBJ2-1, with 9 nucleotides matching TRBD1. This CDR3 contains 13 residues. The V gene end was trimmed by 10 bases and the J gene end by 9 bases; junction bases not matched to a gene: 10.

This clonotype was observed many times. The CDR3 DNA sequence: TGTGCCAGTCAGAGGACTAGCGGCGCAGATACGCAGTATTTT. Its protein product is CASQRTSGADTQYF. The V gene is TRBV6-2 or TRBV6-3, the J gene TRBJ2-3; 10 bases fit TRBD2. The CDR3 extends over 14 amino acids. Unmatched junction bases numbered 7, after V lost 9 bases and J lost 4 bases. Germline CDR1 reads MNHEY; CDR2 reads SVGEGT.

This clonotype was observed many times. V gene TRBV7-2 combines with J gene TRBJ2-7; 11 nucleotides align to TRBD2. The CDR3 is 13 amino acids. With 5 bases clipped from V and 9 bases from J, the junction kept 6 bases outside the gene matches. CDR1 and CDR2 (germline): SGHTA, FQGNSA. The CDR3 protein is CASSPPGLAVQYF. The CDR3 bases are TGTGCCAGCAGCCCGCCGGGACTAGCGGTGCAGTACTTC.

This chain uses TRBV4-1 with TRBJ1-1; D gene unclear. The CDR3 loop spans 10 amino acids. Deletions cut 8 bases from V and 1 base from J, with 2 bases between. Germline V gene sequence: CDR1 MGHRA, CDR2 YSYEKL. For the CDR3, the DNA is TGCGCCAGCGGGAACACTGAAGCTTTCTTT. Translated, it gives CASGNTEAFF.

This clonotype was recorded once. The V and J genes are TRBV13 and TRBJ2-5; weak D call: TRBD1 (5 bases). Germline V lookup: CDR1 PRHDT, CDR2 FYEKMQ (reference sequence). This CDR3 is 13 amino acids long. Trimming took off 1 base at V and 5 bases at J, with 8 bases between the two ends. CDR3 protein: CASSLAQEETQYF. The DNA for the CDR3 is TGTGCCAGCAGCTTAGCACAGGAGGAGACCCAGTACTTC. Full variable domain (outside the CDR3, taken from reference TRBV13 and TRBJ2-5): AAGVIQSPRHLIKEKRETATLKCYPIPRHDTVYWYQQGPGQDPQFLISFYEKMQSDKGSIPDRFSAQQFSDYHSELNMSSLELGDSALYFCASSLAQEETQYFGPGTRLLVL.

The J gene is TRBJ2-2, the V gene TRBV24-1, with 7 bases matching TRBD1. The CDR3 loop spans 15 amino acids. J lost 5 bases, V lost 10 bases, and 12 bases had no gene match. Germline V gene lookup returns CDR1 KGHDR and CDR2 SFDVKD. This CDR3 is CATADRTGETGELFF. CDR3 bases: TGTGCCACGGCGGACAGGACCGGGGAGACCGGGGAGCTGTTTTTT.

This clonotype was picked up many times. The rearrangement joins TRBV9 to TRBJ2-2, with 9 bases aligning to TRBD1. Per the germline V gene, CDR1 is SGDLS and CDR2 is YYNGEE. V was clipped by 3 bases and J by 4 bases; unmatched bases: 7. This CDR3 region has 16 residues. CDR3 nucleotides: TGTGCCAGCAGCGACAAGACAGGGGGGTTCACCGGGGAGCTGTTTTTT. It yields the protein CASSDKTGGFTGELFF.

This clonotype showed up many times. CDR3 DNA: TGTGCCAGCAGTGAAGTCAGGGGAGTGGATGGCTACACCTTC. Amino acids: CASSEVRGVDGYTF. The chain employs TRBV2 and TRBJ1-2; tentative D call: TRBD1 (6 bases). In germline, CDR1 is SNHLY, CDR2 FYNNEI. The CDR3 spans 14 residues. The ends were cut back, 1 base at V and 6 bases at J, with 12 bases in the middle.

This clonotype was seen many times. The gene calls are TRBV3-1 and TRBJ2-1; no definite D call. Germline assignment: CDR1 LGHDT and CDR2 YNNKEL (reference sequence). The CDR3 sequence is 13 residues long. The V end lost 0 bases, the J end lost 3 bases, and 3 bases lay between the germline ends. This chain's CDR3 is CASSQDRYNEQFF. DNA for the CDR3: TGTGCCAGCAGCCAAGATCGCTACAATGAGCAGTTCTTC.

This clonotype occurred a few times. J is TRBJ1-1 and V is TRBV2, with D uncertain. V dropped 4 bases and J dropped 0 bases, with 9 bases sitting between them. Germline assignment: CDR1 SNHLY and CDR2 FYNNEI. The CDR3 is made up of 14 amino acids. In DNA form, the CDR3 reads TGTGCCAGCAGTGGAGAGATTATGAACACTGAAGCTTTCTTT. Protein product: CASSGEIMNTEAFF.

A note on this clonotype: A much larger clonotype is one base distant, so this may be a read error. V and J are TRBV12-3 or TRBV12-4 and TRBJ2-2; 9 positions agree with TRBD2. V lost 7 bases and J lost 4; bases outside the gene matches: 10. The CDR3 runs 16 residues. CDR3 nucleotides: TGTGCCAGCAACCGGACAGCGGGGGGCGTCACCGGGGAGCTGTTTTTT. Residues: CASNRTAGGVTGELFF.

This clonotype was recorded a few times. V usage is TRBV24-1 and J usage is TRBJ1-6; D uncertain. This CDR3 comprises 14 residues. Germline CDR1 and CDR2: KGHDR and SFDVKD. The V end lost 4 bases, the J end lost 7 bases, and 10 bases lay between the germline ends. The CDR3 DNA reads as TGTGCCACCAGTGACCGCGGATTGAATTCACCCCTCCACTTT. Protein product: CATSDRGLNSPLHF.

The rearrangement links TRBV7-3 to TRBJ1-2, with TRBD1 identical over 10 bases. Germline V CDR1 and CDR2: SGHTA, FQGTGA. With 4 bases clipped from V and 6 bases from J, the junction kept 5 bases outside the gene matches. This CDR3 contains 14 residues. CDR3: CASSSRGTGDGYTF. DNA for the CDR3: TGTGCCAGCAGCTCCCGAGGGACAGGGGATGGCTACACCTTC.

Remarks on this clonotype: The conserved final phenylalanine or tryptophan is absent from the CDR3, which likely points to a read error. The chain is built from TRBV19 and TRBJ1-1; D is perhaps TRBD1 (6 bases). This CDR3 has 14 residues. Per the germline V gene, CDR1 is LNHDA and CDR2 is SQIVND (reference sequence). DNA for the CDR3: TGTACCAGCACGCAGGGGCGGATGAACACTGAAGCTTTCTTA. Protein sequence: CTSTQGRMNTEAFL.

This clonotype was detected ten times or more. The V gene is TRBV7-6, the J gene TRBJ2-3; no reliable D call. Trimming cost V 5 bases and J 6 bases, with 12 bases left between them. CDR3 length: 13 residues. Germline V gives CDR1 SGHVS, CDR2 FNYEAQ. This CDR3 reads CASSPVQQDTQYF. In DNA form, the CDR3 reads TGTGCCAGCAGCCCCGTACAACAGGATACGCAGTATTTT.

This clonotype was observed many times. The genes are TRBV4-2 and TRBJ2-2; 8 bases fit TRBD2. Germline V gives CDR1 LGHNA, CDR2 YNFKEQ. The CDR3 sequence is 14 residues long. With V trimmed by 1 base and J by 7 bases, 2 bases remained unmatched. The CDR3 spells CASSQAAGDGELFF. The CDR3 DNA follows: TGTGCCAGCAGCCAAGCAGCGGGAGACGGGGAGCTGTTTTTT.

In this sample, this clonotype turned up many times. This chain connects TRBV9 to TRBJ2-1; a possible D gene is TRBD2 (7 bases). Germline V gene data show CDR1 as SGDLS and CDR2 as YYNGEE. V was pared by 0 bases and J by 8 bases, with 12 bases between. The CDR3 totals 14 residues. CDR3 amino acids: CASSVVGGGHEQFF. The CDR3 coding sequence is TGTGCCAGCAGCGTAGTTGGGGGGGGGCATGAGCAGTTCTTC.

This clonotype came up once. A much more abundant neighbour one base away suggests this may be a read error. This rearrangement joins TRBV6-2 or TRBV6-3 to TRBJ2-7; D remains ambiguous. The CDR3 is 12 amino acids. Trimming took 0 bases from V and 5 from J, leaving 5 bases between them. Germline assignment: CDR1 MNHEY and CDR2 SVGEGT. CDR3 nucleotides: TGTGCCAGCAGTTACTCGACCCACGAGCAGTACTTC. It specifies CASSYSTHEQYF.

The chain's CDR3 is CASSSGTLNNEQFF. The CDR3 bases are TGTGCCAGCAGCTCCGGGACATTGAACAATGAGCAGTTCTTC. The chain links TRBV5-4 to TRBJ2-1; TRBD1 is a possible D gene (6 bases). The length of the CDR3 is 14 residues. The V gene lost 3 bases and the J gene lost 5 bases, with 12 bases spanning the gap. Germline V lookup: CDR1 SGHNT, CDR2 YYREEE (reference sequence).

The chain employs TRBV2 and TRBJ2-2; 7 nucleotides line up with TRBD2. The length of the CDR3 is 15 residues. V lost 4 bases and J lost 6; bases outside the gene matches: 8. Germline-derived CDR1 and CDR2 are SNHLY and FYNNEI. This CDR3 is CASSVGTNLPGELFF. The CDR3 DNA reads TGTGCCAGCAGTGTAGGGACTAATCTTCCCGGGGAGCTGTTTTTT.